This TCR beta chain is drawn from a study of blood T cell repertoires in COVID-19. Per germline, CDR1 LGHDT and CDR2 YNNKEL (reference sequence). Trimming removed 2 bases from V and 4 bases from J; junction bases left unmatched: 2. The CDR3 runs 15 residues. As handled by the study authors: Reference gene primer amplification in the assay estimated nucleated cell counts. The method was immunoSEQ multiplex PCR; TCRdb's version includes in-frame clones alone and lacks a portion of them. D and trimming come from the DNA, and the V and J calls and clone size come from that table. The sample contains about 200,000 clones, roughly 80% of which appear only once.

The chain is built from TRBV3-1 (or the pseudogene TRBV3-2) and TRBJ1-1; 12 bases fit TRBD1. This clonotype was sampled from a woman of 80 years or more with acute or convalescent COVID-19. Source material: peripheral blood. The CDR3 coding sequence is TGTGCCAGCAGCCAACCGGGACAGGGGGCCACTGAAGCTTTCTTT. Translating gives CASSQPGQGATEAFF.